This TCR beta chain was recorded in a study of T-cell reconstitution after alpha-beta-depleted transplantation in children. Preparation of the TCRbeta library was carried out with unique molecular identifiers. TCRdb called the PCR reads again in MiXCR, with one record for every CDR3 protein. This sample has approximately 340,000 distinct CDR3 sequences, with 10% found just once. With 3 bases removed from V and 7 bases from J, the gap between germline ends came to 13 bases. The CDR3 totals 14 residues. The V gene's germline CDR1 is SGHVS and CDR2 FNYEAQ. The sample in question was PBMCs from the stem cell graft donor, obtained from the stem cell graft. The chain joins TRBV7-6 to TRBJ2-1; weak D call: TRBD2 (6 bases). The source is a human donor who donated a stem cell graft to a child with acute lymphoblastic leukemia. CDR3 DNA sequence: TGTGCCAGCAGCTTCGGGGGTCGAGGGAATGAGCAGTTCTTC. Translation: CASSFGGRGNEQFF.